A selection of T cell receptor beta chains follows, all from one sample in a study of CD8+ T cells in alopecia areata. Some clones are missing from TCRdb's copy, which holds only in-frame ones; the method was immunoSEQ multiplex PCR. The sample has about 200,000 clones, 57% seen once. This material consisted of CD4+ T cells sorted from blood, taken at week 0. The receptors stem from a human donor with alopecia areata. CDR3s include the opening cysteine and the closing phenylalanine or tryptophan. A D gene is named only where the DNA matches it firmly. Some rows have no size entry. The others give once, few or many, or a class for an expanded clone.

v_gene	j_gene	abundance	d_gene	CDR3aa	CDR3nt
TRBV30	TRBJ1-1	NA	TRBD1	CAWSSIRGPTKAFF	TGTGCCTGGAGCAGCATTAGGGGGCCCACCAAAGCTTTCTTT
TRBV9	TRBJ1-1	NA	NA	CASSVDLGTEAFF	TGTGCCAGCAGCGTAGATCTAGGGACTGAAGCTTTCTTT
TRBV11-2	TRBJ1-1	NA	NA	CASSLVRGESAFF	TGTGCCAGCAGCTTAGTTCGGGGGGAGTCAGCTTTCTTT
TRBV28	TRBJ1-5	NA	NA	CASRPPGRPQNSNQPQHF	TGTGCCAGCAGGCCCCCGGGACGGCCTCAGAATAGCAATCAGCCCCAGCATTTT
TRBV27	TRBJ2-7	NA	NA	CASRAPGHNYEQYF	TGTGCCAGCAGAGCGCCGGGACACAACTACGAGCAGTACTTC
TRBV29-1	TRBJ2-1	NA	NA	CSVEDAGYNEQFF	TGCAGCGTTGAAGATGCCGGCTACAATGAGCAGTTCTTC
TRBV7-9	TRBJ2-4	many	TRBD2	CASSLRGGAKNIQYF	TGTGCCAGCAGCTTACGGGGGGGAGCCAAAAACATTCAGTACTTC
TRBV6-5	TRBJ1-5	NA	NA	CASSQGDQPQHF	TGTGCCAGCAGTCAGGGAGACCAGCCCCAGCATTTT
TRBV4-1	TRBJ2-1	NA	TRBD2	CASSQVAGVSNEQFF	TGCGCCAGCAGCCAAGTAGCGGGAGTTAGCAATGAGCAGTTCTTC
TRBV10-3	TRBJ2-2	NA	NA	CAIKADPNTGELFF	TGTGCCATCAAAGCGGATCCCAACACCGGGGAGCTGTTTTTT
TRBV7-6	TRBJ1-2	few	TRBD1	CASSFRQGANYGYTF	TGTGCCAGCAGCTTCAGACAGGGAGCTAACTATGGCTACACCTTC
TRBV29-1	TRBJ1-1	few	NA	CSVVGGTEAFF	TGCAGCGTTGTGGGGGGAACTGAAGCTTTCTTT
TRBV29-1	TRBJ2-3	NA	NA	CSVSFGTQYF	TGCAGCGTTTCATTCGGGACGCAGTATTTT
TRBV19	TRBJ2-2	NA	TRBD1	CASSAQDRGAGELFF	TGTGCCAGTAGTGCCCAGGACAGGGGCGCCGGGGAGCTGTTTTTT
TRBV18	TRBJ2-7	NA	NA	CASSPFPREVSYEQYF	TGTGCCAGCTCACCCTTCCCTAGGGAGGTCTCCTACGAGCAGTACTTC
TRBV4-1	TRBJ2-3	few	TRBD2	CASSRTAGLYKKGDTQYF	TGCGCCAGCAGCCGTACAGCGGGACTATACAAGAAGGGAGATACGCAGTATTTT
TRBV7-6	TRBJ2-7	NA	TRBD1	CASSYQPPAGGPGEQYF	TGTGCCAGCAGCTACCAACCTCCGGCAGGGGGCCCGGGAGAGCAGTACTTC
TRBV5-6	TRBJ1-2	once	NA	CASSLGRNYGYTF	TGTGCCAGCAGCTTAGGACGCAACTATGGCTACACCTTC
TRBV27	TRBJ1-2	NA	TRBD1	CASSLGQHYGYTF	TGTGCCAGCAGTCTGGGACAGCATTATGGCTACACCTTC
TRBV29-1	TRBJ1-2	NA	TRBD1	CSVGEGAYGYTF	TGCAGCGTCGGTGAGGGGGCCTATGGCTACACCTTC
TRBV30	TRBJ2-7	NA	NA	CAWSGQEIYEQYF	TGTGCCTGGAGTGGACAGGAAATCTACGAGCAGTACTTC
TRBV29-1	TRBJ2-3	NA	TRBD1	CSVEAGTGEVDTQYF	TGCAGCGTTGAAGCGGGGACAGGGGAGGTTGATACGCAGTATTTT
TRBV5-1	TRBJ1-4	few	NA	CASSLEGKSEKLFF	TGCGCCAGCAGCTTGGAAGGGAAAAGTGAAAAACTGTTTTTT
TRBV25-1	TRBJ2-5	NA	NA	CASTGVTQYF	TGTGCCAGCACTGGTGTAACCCAGTACTTC
TRBV29-1	TRBJ2-1	NA	TRBD1	CSVRTGKQFF	TGCAGCGTCAGGACAGGGAAGCAGTTCTTC
TRBV27	TRBJ1-1	NA	NA	CASSSVGAAFF	TGTGCCAGCAGTTCCGTCGGGGCAGCTTTCTTT
TRBV9	TRBJ2-7	NA	NA	CASSPVGDYEQYF	TGTGCCAGCAGCCCGGTCGGGGACTACGAGCAGTACTTC
TRBV6-6	TRBJ1-6	NA	NA	CASSPNASPLHF	TGTGCCAGCAGCCCCAATGCGTCACCCCTCCACTTT
TRBV5-4	TRBJ1-1	NA	TRBD1	CASSNTGATEAFF	TGTGCCAGCAGCAATACAGGGGCCACTGAAGCTTTCTTT
TRBV29-1	TRBJ1-1	NA	NA	CSVATEGTEAFF	TGCAGCGTGGCTACTGAGGGGACTGAAGCTTTCTTT
TRBV11-1	TRBJ1-1	NA	NA	CAIGKVVGTEAFF	TGTGCCATCGGCAAAGTAGTTGGCACTGAAGCTTTCTTT
TRBV7-2	TRBJ2-3	NA	NA	CASSSRDSPSDTQYF	TGTGCCAGCAGCTCACGTGACTCCCCCTCAGATACGCAGTATTTT
TRBV21-1	TRBJ2-7	NA	NA	CASSTNPRDYEQYF	TGTGCCAGCAGCACGAACCCGCGGGACTACGAGCAGTACTTC
TRBV6-6	TRBJ1-5	few	NA	CASTHRQTDQPQHF	TGTGCCAGCACCCACCGACAGACCGATCAGCCCCAGCATTTT
TRBV29-1	TRBJ2-7	few	NA	CSVELRNEQYF	TGCAGCGTTGAATTAAGGAACGAGCAGTACTTC
TRBV7-2	TRBJ2-7	NA	TRBD2	CASSLAAGTSGRATSYEQYF	TGTGCCAGCAGCTTAGCGGCGGGGACTAGCGGGAGGGCGACTTCCTACGAGCAGTACTTC
TRBV5-6	TRBJ2-2	NA	NA	CASSLGLREHTGELFF	TGTGCCAGCAGCTTGGGTCTACGGGAGCACACCGGGGAGCTGTTTTTT
TRBV5-4	TRBJ2-7	NA	NA	CASSPEAGYVQYF	TGTGCCAGCAGCCCGGAGGCTGGCTACGTGCAGTACTTC
TRBV5-4	TRBJ1-4	NA	TRBD1	CASSRTGSEKLFF	TGTGCCAGCAGCAGGACAGGGAGTGAAAAACTGTTTTTT
TRBV5-4	TRBJ2-1	NA	NA	CASSLDGTSYNEQFF	TGTGCCAGCAGCTTGGACGGCACTTCATACAATGAGCAGTTCTTC
TRBV9	TRBJ1-2	NA	NA	CASSQSSWDTNYGYTF	TGTGCCAGCAGCCAATCTTCCTGGGATACTAACTATGGCTACACCTTC
TRBV5-1	TRBJ1-5	once	NA	CASSLVESIGFRQPQHF	TGCGCCAGCAGCTTGGTCGAGTCGATTGGCTTTCGGCAGCCCCAGCATTTT
TRBV30	TRBJ1-2	few	NA	CAWRGTADYGYTF	TGTGCCTGGAGAGGAACAGCGGACTATGGCTACACCTTC
TRBV29-1	TRBJ1-4	NA	NA	CSVGQGPEKLFF	TGCAGCGTTGGGCAGGGACCCGAAAAACTGTTTTTT
TRBV5-1	TRBJ2-1	few	NA	CASSPLGGVGYNEQFF	TGCGCCAGCAGCCCCCTAGGGGGAGTGGGGTACAATGAGCAGTTCTTC
TRBV5-1	TRBJ2-7	few	NA	CASSFDRDTYEQYF	TGCGCCAGCAGCTTCGACCGGGACACCTACGAGCAGTACTTC
TRBV29-1	TRBJ1-1	NA	NA	CSVGLLGQLTEAFF	TGCAGCGTTGGACTACTAGGACAACTCACTGAAGCTTTCTTT
TRBV7-2	TRBJ1-2	NA	NA	CASSLESAGGYGYTF	TGTGCCAGCAGCTTAGAGTCGGCAGGCGGCTATGGCTACACCTTC